This TCR beta chain was identified during a study of vaccination and CD4 T cells after COVID-19. Background on the study: Overlapping peptides covering the spike proteins of SARS-CoV-2, HCoV-NL63, HCoV-OC43 and HCoV-229E were added to stimulate cells.

Sequencing of DNA taken from cultured CD4+ T cells relied on the Oncomine TCR Beta short-read assay. TCRdb independently ran MiXCR on the PCR reads; one entry per CDR3 protein. This sample yields roughly 8,700 distinct CDR3 sequences, of which under 60% are seen a single time; about 17% belongs to the top ten. The CDR3 has 16 amino acids. V shed 3 bases, J shed 3 bases, and the junction held 3 bases outside the gene matches. The V gene's germline CDR1 is WSHSY and CDR2 SAAADI. Regarding treatment: approximately nine-day PBMC culture with coronavirus spike peptide pools or control peptides (ViraFEST assay). Collection of the unexposed donor's CD4+ T cells took place before the COVID-19 pandemic (2011-2018). Half-medium changes with fresh IL-2 medium occurred on days 3 and 7. Comments on this clonotype: Its antigen is not known.

The sequence was obtained from a human donor in good health. The sequencing sample was made of CD4+ T cells from blood, cultured in vitro. The chain links TRBV10-2 to TRBJ2-5, with 14 bases fitting TRBD2. CDR3 nucleotides: TGCGCCAGCAGTGAAGGGGGACTAGCGGGAGAAGAGACCCAGTACTTC. It translates to CASSEGGLAGEETQYF.